The 2 T cell receptor beta chains below were found in one sample sequenced in a study of cytomegalovirus exposure and HLA in healthy donors. 60 Vbeta and 13 Jbeta primers were used in PCR. Clones were sequenced by immunoSEQ multiplex PCR, and TCRdb holds only the in-frame ones, with some missing. The profile shows about 150,000 clones, around 79% of them singletons. Sequenced input: PBMCs. The receptors were sampled from a human donor in good health.

This rearrangement joins TRBV7-3 to TRBJ2-1; TRBD2 aligns across 13 bases. Germline V lookup: CDR1 SGHTA, CDR2 FQGTGA. The CDR3 contains 15 residues. Trimming cost V 4 bases and J 7 bases; bases outside gene matches: 4. The chain's CDR3 is CASSSEGLAGNEQFF. The CDR3 coding sequence is TGTGCCAGCAGCTCGGAGGGACTAGCGGGAAATGAGCAGTTCTTC.

V and J are TRBV19 and TRBJ2-1; 12 bases agree with TRBD2. The V gene end was trimmed by 1 base and the J gene end by 8 bases; junction bases not matched to a gene: 12. Looked up from germline, CDR1 is LNHDA and CDR2 is SQIVND (reference sequence). The CDR3 is 18 amino acids. CDR3 sequence reads: CASSIVGLAGGTRDEQFF. CDR3 DNA: TGTGCCAGTAGTATAGTGGGCCTAGCGGGGGGGACTAGGGATGAGCAGTTCTTC.